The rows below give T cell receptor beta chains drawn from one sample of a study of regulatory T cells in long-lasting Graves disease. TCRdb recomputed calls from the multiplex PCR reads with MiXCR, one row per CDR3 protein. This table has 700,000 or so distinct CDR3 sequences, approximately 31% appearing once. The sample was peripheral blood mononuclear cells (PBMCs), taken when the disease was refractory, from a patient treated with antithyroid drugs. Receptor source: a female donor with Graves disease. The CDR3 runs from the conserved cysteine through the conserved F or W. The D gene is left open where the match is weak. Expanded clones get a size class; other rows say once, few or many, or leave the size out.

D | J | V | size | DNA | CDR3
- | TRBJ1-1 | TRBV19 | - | TGTGCCAGTAGTAGACAGGAGTACACTGAAGCTTTCTTT | CASSRQEYTEAFF
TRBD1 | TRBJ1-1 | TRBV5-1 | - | TGCGCCAGCAGCTTAACCACTAACAGGGGCGGCACTGAAGCTTTCTTT | CASSLTTNRGGTEAFF
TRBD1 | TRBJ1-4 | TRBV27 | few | TGTGCCAGCAGTACCGGGACAGGCTCTTGGGAAAAACTGTTTTTT | CASSTGTGSWEKLFF
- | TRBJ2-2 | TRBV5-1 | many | TGCGCCAGCAGCTTGTTGGGGACCACCGGGGAGCTGTTTTTT | CASSLLGTTGELFF
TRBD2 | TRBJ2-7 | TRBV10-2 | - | TGCGCCAGCAGTCAGGAGACTAGCGGGTATACCTACGAGCAGTACTTC | CASSQETSGYTYEQYF
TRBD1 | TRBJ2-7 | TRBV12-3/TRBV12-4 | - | TGTGCCAGCAGTTTGCAAGGATGGACAGGGGGCTTCGACGAGCAGTACTTC | CASSLQGWTGGFDEQYF
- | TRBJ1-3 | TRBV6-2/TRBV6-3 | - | TGTGCCAGCAGTTACTGGCCCGGGGAGGAGAATACTGGAAACACCATATATTTT | CASSYWPGEENTGNTIYF
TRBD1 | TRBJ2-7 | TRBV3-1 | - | TGTGCCAGCAGCCAGCCTCCAGCCCGACAGGGGGTCCCCTACGAGCAGTACTTC | CASSQPPARQGVPYEQYF
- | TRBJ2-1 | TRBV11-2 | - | TGTGCCAGCAGCCTGGACCTCTCCTACAATGAGCAGTTCTTC | CASSLDLSYNEQFF
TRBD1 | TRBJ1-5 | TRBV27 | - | TGTGCCAGCAGCACAGGGGGCCATCAGCCCCAGCATTTT | CASSTGGHQPQHF
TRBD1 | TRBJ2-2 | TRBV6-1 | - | TGTGCCAGCAGTGTGACAGGGCGCACCGGGGAGCTGTTTTTT | CASSVTGRTGELFF
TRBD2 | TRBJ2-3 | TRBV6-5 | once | TGTGCCAGCAGTTACTCTGAGCCAGCGGGAGGGATAGATACGCAGTATTTT | CASSYSEPAGGIDTQYF
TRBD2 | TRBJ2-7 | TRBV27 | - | TGTGCCAGCAGGGGACTAGCGGGTCCCTACGAGCAGTACTTC | CASRGLAGPYEQYF
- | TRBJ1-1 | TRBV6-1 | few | TGTGCCAGCAGCCTGAGTCCCACTGAAGCTTTCTTT | CASSLSPTEAFF
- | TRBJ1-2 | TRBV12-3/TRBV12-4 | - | TGTGCCAGCAGTGCGACAAGGGCGGGCGTTGGCTACACCTTC | CASSATRAGVGYTF